What follows are 5 T cell receptor beta chains derived from one specimen sequenced in a study of blood T cell repertoires in COVID-19. Sequenced by immunoSEQ multiplex PCR; TCRdb stores in-frame clones only, minus some. The sample lists under 250,000 clones, roughly four fifths seen once, with 3% to 4.5% in the top ten. What was sequenced was PBMCs or T cells enriched from blood (not recorded which). The receptors come from a woman in her thirties or forties who had been exposed to COVID-19.

The chain couples TRBV7-8 to TRBJ1-6, with D hard to call. This CDR3 contains 13 residues. The ends were cut back, 2 bases at V and 7 bases at J, with 6 bases in the middle. The V gene's germline CDR1 is SGHVS and CDR2 FQNEAQ. CDR3 bases: TGTGCCAGCAGCTTAAGGGAGAATTCACCCCTCCACTTT. It yields the protein CASSLRENSPLHF.

The CDR3, as DNA: TGTGCCAGCAGTGAACAGGGGTTGGGTAATGAAAAACTGTTTTTT. Protein product: CASSEQGLGNEKLFF. This chain joins TRBV6-1 and TRBJ1-4, with D possibly matching TRBD1 (6 bases). Germline assignment: CDR1 MNHNS and CDR2 SASEGT. Deletions cut 2 bases from V and 4 bases from J, with 11 bases between. The CDR3 is 15 residues long.

The chain links TRBV19 to TRBJ1-5; D possibly corresponds to TRBD1 (6 bases). V was clipped by 6 bases and J by 0 bases, with 12 bases between them. The CDR3 sequence is 15 residues long. Per germline, CDR1 LNHDA and CDR2 SQIVND (reference sequence). The CDR3 sequence: CASRTGSYSNQPQHF. Written as DNA, the CDR3 is TGTGCCAGTAGAACAGGGTCATATAGCAATCAGCCCCAGCATTTT. Combining the CDR3 with reference TRBV19 and TRBJ1-5 gives the whole variable domain DGGITQSPKYLFRKEGQNVTLSCEQNLNHDAMYWYRQDPGQGLRLIYYSQIVNDFQKGDIAEGYSVSREKKESFPLTVTSAQKNPTAFYLCASRTGSYSNQPQHFGDGTRLSIL.

The rearrangement joins TRBV12-3 or TRBV12-4 to TRBJ1-3; no firm D call. The V and J ends lost 5 bases and 4 bases respectively, with 6 bases between them. CDR3 size: 12 residues. CDR3: CASSTQGNTIYF. CDR3 in DNA: TGTGCCAGCAGTACACAGGGAAACACCATATATTTT.

This chain connects TRBV18 to TRBJ1-2; D is possibly TRBD1 (6 bases). CDR3 length equals 15 residues. The V end was cut by 8 bases, the J end by 4 bases, with 20 bases between. Germline V lookup: CDR1 KGHSH, CDR2 LQKENI. Written as DNA, the CDR3 is TGTGCCAGCCGACCCGCCTCGGGGGGCGCCTATGGCTACACCTTC. It codes for CASRPASGGAYGYTF.